The 31 T cell receptor beta chains presented below share a single source sample, sequenced in a study of cytotoxic CD8 clonotypes in ibrutinib-treated CLL. Produced via immunoSEQ multiplex PCR; TCRdb's table is partial and in-frame only. The table records 40,000 or so clones, approximately 70% of them present only once. Sequencing used PBMCs, obtained at disease progression, from a patient treated with ibrutinib. The receptors were gathered from a human donor with chronic lymphocytic leukemia.

This clone occurred a few times. The CDR3 DNA sequence: TGTGCCAGCAGCGTCTCGGGATATGAGCAGTTCTTC. This translates into CASSVSGYEQFF. The chain links TRBV9 to TRBJ2-1; D might be TRBD2 (5 bases). Germline V CDR1 and CDR2: SGDLS, YYNGEE. The CDR3 covers 12 residues. V was clipped by 2 bases and J by 8 bases, with 8 bases between them.

The rearrangement links TRBV18 to TRBJ2-3; D is ambiguous. V was trimmed by 7 bases and J by 6 bases, leaving 11 bases between them. Germline CDR1 is KGHSH and CDR2 is LQKENI. The CDR3 loop spans 12 amino acids. The CDR3 loop is CASLQAQDTQYF. CDR3 nucleotides: TGTGCCAGCTTACAAGCCCAGGATACGCAGTATTTT.

This clone was found once. The chain carries TRBV4-1 and TRBJ1-1; 7 nucleotides align to TRBD1. Germline V gene sequence: CDR1 MGHRA, CDR2 YSYEKL. The trim removed 2 bases at V and 7 bases at J, leaving 10 bases unmatched. CDR3 size: 15 residues. CDR3 coding DNA: TGCGCCAGCAGCCAAACTCAGACAGGGTTTCGTGAAGCTTTCTTT. It is translated as CASSQTQTGFREAFF.

This chain joins TRBV2 and TRBJ1-1; D remains ambiguous. Trimming shortened V by 6 bases and J by 1 base, and 12 bases separated the two germline ends. The CDR3 covers 14 residues. CDR1 is SNHLY, CDR2 FYNNEI, per germline. In DNA form, the CDR3 reads TGTGCCAGCAGAAGGACTGTATGGAACACTGAAGCTTTCTTT. Its protein is CASRRTVWNTEAFF.

The chain carries TRBV6-5 and TRBJ1-1, with 9 nucleotides matching TRBD1. The CDR3 is made up of 13 amino acids. Germline lookup yields CDR1 MNHEY and CDR2 SVGAGI. The V and J ends lost 7 bases and 4 bases, in that order; junction bases with no gene match: 4. DNA of the CDR3: TGTGCCAGCATGGGGACAGGGCTCACTGAAGCTTTCTTT. The encoded protein is CASMGTGLTEAFF.

This chain links TRBV7-2 with TRBJ2-1; D remains unclear. V shed 3 bases and J shed 3 bases, with 12 bases lying between them. Germline CDR1 reads SGHTA; CDR2 reads FQGNSA. This CDR3 contains 15 residues. CDR3 nucleotide sequence: TGTGCCAGCAGCTTGCTAGTCTGGCTCTACAATGAGCAGTTCTTC. As protein: CASSLLVWLYNEQFF.

The gene calls are TRBV2 and TRBJ1-1, with TRBD1 matching 7 bases. V was pared by 5 bases and J by 6 bases, with 12 bases of the junction left unmatched. Germline loops: CDR1 SNHLY, CDR2 FYNNEI. The CDR3 spans 15 residues. CDR3 sequence reads: CASSRDSQKLSEAFF. As DNA, the CDR3 is TGTGCCAGCAGTCGGGACAGCCAAAAACTTTCTGAAGCTTTCTTT.

The J gene is TRBJ2-3, the V gene TRBV7-9; weak D call: TRBD2 (7 bases). Germline V gives CDR1 SEHNR, CDR2 FQNEAQ (reference sequence). The V end was cut by 5 bases, the J end by 4 bases, with 19 bases between. The CDR3 is made up of 16 amino acids. CDR3 sequence reads: CASSPRRGGGSDTQYF. The CDR3, as DNA: TGTGCCAGCAGCCCCCGGAGGGGCGGGGGCTCAGATACGCAGTATTTT.

This clone was counted between two and nine times. This chain uses TRBV5-4 with TRBJ2-4; D is perhaps TRBD1 (6 bases). There are 12 residues in the CDR3. Between the trimmed V and J ends, which lost 4 bases and 8 bases, there was a span of 10 bases. Germline assignment: CDR1 SGHNT and CDR2 YYREEE (reference sequence). The CDR3 nucleotides are TGTGCCAGCAGCCAAGACAGGCACATTCAGTACTTC. This encodes CASSQDRHIQYF. The full variable domain, rest sourced from reference TRBV5-4 and TRBJ2-4, is ETGVTQSPTHLIKTRGQQVTLRCSSQSGHNTVSWYQQALGQGPQFIFQYYREEENGRGNFPPRFSGLQFPNYSSELNVNALELDDSALYLCASSQDRHIQYFGAGTRLSVL.

The V gene is TRBV5-1, the J gene TRBJ1-1, with 10 bases matching TRBD1. Germline loops: CDR1 SGHRS, CDR2 YFSETQ. This CDR3 region has 16 residues. The junction had 8 bases not matched to a gene; V was cut back by 1 base and J by 5 bases. CDR3 in amino acids: CASSLRDRGMRTEAFF. As DNA, the CDR3 is TGCGCCAGCAGCTTGAGGGACAGGGGTATGCGGACTGAAGCTTTCTTT.

This rearrangement joins TRBV7-6 to TRBJ2-3; the match to TRBD2 covers 10 bases. Germline CDR1 SGHVS, CDR2 FNYEAQ. V lost 0 bases and J lost 6; bases outside the gene matches: 9. The CDR3 runs to 17 residues. CDR3 sequence: CASSLAVAGGGLDTQYF. The CDR3 region has the DNA TGTGCCAGCAGCTTAGCGGTAGCGGGAGGAGGGCTGGATACGCAGTATTTT.

V gene TRBV10-2 combines with J gene TRBJ1-5; 12 nucleotides agree with TRBD1. This CDR3 is built from 16 residues. CDR1 WSHSY and CDR2 SAAADI come from the germline V gene. The ends lost 8 bases at V and 5 bases at J; junction bases unmatched: 10. This CDR3 is CASGTGGAGRHQPQHF. DNA for the CDR3: TGCGCCAGCGGGACAGGGGGCGCGGGCCGGCATCAGCCCCAGCATTTT.

The V and J genes are TRBV5-8 and TRBJ2-5; perhaps TRBD2 as D (5 bases). The germline V and J ends were trimmed by 5 bases and 5 bases, with 7 bases remaining between them. Germline CDR1 and CDR2: SGHTS and YDEGEE. The CDR3 loop spans 11 amino acids. In DNA, the CDR3 is TGTGCCAGCAGACTAGGGGAGACCCAGTACTTC. This translates into CASRLGETQYF.

The chain joins TRBV5-1 to TRBJ2-7; no firm D call. The CDR3 extends over 13 amino acids. The ends were cut back, 0 bases at V and 6 bases at J, with 10 bases in the middle. In germline, CDR1 is SGHRS, CDR2 YFSETQ. CDR3 protein: CASSLVPTGEQYF. CDR3 nucleotide sequence: TGCGCCAGCAGCTTGGTTCCGACGGGCGAGCAGTACTTC.

Notes on this clone: Compared with germline, one end of the junction differs, possibly owing to a read error. V gene TRBV7-7 combines with J gene TRBJ2-7; D is uncertain. Germline V gene data show CDR1 as SSHAT and CDR2 as FNYEAQ (reference sequence). The CDR3 sequence is 13 residues long. The CDR3 DNA reads TGTGCTAGCAGCTTAAGAGTCTCCTACGAGCAGTACTTC. Encoded protein: CASSLRVSYEQYF. The variable domain in full, completed from reference TRBV7-7 and TRBJ2-7, reads GAGVSQSPRYKVTKRGQDVTLRCDPISSHATLYWYQQALGQGPEFLTYFNYEAQPDKSGLPSDRFSAERPEGSISTLTIQRTEQRDSAMYRCASSLRVSYEQYFGPGTRLTVT.

The chain couples TRBV27 to TRBJ1-2; TRBD1 might be the D (6 bases). Germline CDR1 reads MNHEY; CDR2 reads SMNVEV (reference sequence). This CDR3 has 15 residues. V gave up 6 bases and J gave up 4 bases, with 18 bases separating them. The CDR3 is CASSLQGVEIYGYTF. CDR3 bases: TGTGCCAGCAGCCTACAGGGCGTCGAGATCTATGGCTACACCTTC.

The chain is built from TRBV5-1 and TRBJ1-1, with 9 bases that match TRBD1. The trim removed 6 bases at V and 4 bases at J, leaving 7 bases unmatched. The V gene's germline CDR1 is SGHRS and CDR2 YFSETQ. The length of the CDR3 is 14 residues. CDR3 DNA sequence: TGCGCCAGCAACAGCGGGACAGGGTTCACTGAAGCTTTCTTT. Its protein product is CASNSGTGFTEAFF.

This clone was counted a single time. This sequence joins TRBV11-3 and TRBJ2-5; D gene unclear. V was cut by 5 bases and J by 3 bases, with 10 bases left in between. CDR3 length: 13 residues. Germline assignment: CDR1 SGHNT and CDR2 YENEEA. CDR3 in DNA: TGTGCCAGCAGCCCTCGAATGGAAGAGACCCAGTACTTC. As protein: CASSPRMEETQYF.

The rearrangement joins TRBV6-5 to TRBJ2-7, with D uncertain. This CDR3 is 16 amino acids long. Germline V gene data show CDR1 as MNHEY and CDR2 as SVGAGI. Trimming removed 0 bases from V and 0 bases from J, with 12 bases in between. The CDR3 reads CASSYSIAGVSYEQYF. The CDR3 region has the DNA TGTGCCAGCAGTTACTCGATAGCAGGAGTCTCCTACGAGCAGTACTTC.

This clone was detected a few times. J is TRBJ1-5 and V is TRBV19; D is undetermined. The germline V gene has CDR1 LNHDA and CDR2 SQIVND (reference sequence). CDR3 length: 17 amino acids. V was trimmed by 3 bases and J by 0 bases, leaving 15 bases between them. The DNA of the CDR3 is TGTGCCAGTAGTATCCAAGGCGCCAGTACTAGCAATCAGCCCCAGCATTTT. This translates into CASSIQGASTSNQPQHF.

Here the CDR3 DNA reads TGTGCCAGCAGTCCCACCGCGGGAACGACAGATACGCAGTATTTT. This encodes CASSPTAGTTDTQYF. The rearrangement uses TRBV5-6 and TRBJ2-3; D is perhaps TRBD2 (6 bases). V lost 5 bases, J lost 3 bases, and 16 bases lay in between. The germline CDR1 and CDR2 sequences are SGHDT and YYEEEE. CDR3 length equals 15 residues.

The CDR3 coding sequence is TGCGCCAGCAGCCTTAAGGGGGGGGGCTACGAGCAGTACTTC. Its translation: CASSLKGGGYEQYF. The V and J genes are TRBV4-1 and TRBJ2-7; possibly TRBD2 for D (7 bases). Germline CDR1 reads MGHRA; CDR2 reads YSYEKL. There are 14 residues in the CDR3. The V end lost 4 bases, the J end lost 3 bases, and 13 bases lay between the germline ends.

This clone has a single count. The genes are TRBV29-1 and TRBJ2-7, with TRBD2 matching over 7 bases. The junction had 7 bases not matched to a gene; V was cut back by 1 base and J by 7 bases. The CDR3 runs 13 residues. Germline CDR1 and CDR2: SQVTM and ANQGSEA. CDR3 sequence reads: CSVEVTGGTEQYF. DNA for the CDR3: TGCAGCGTTGAAGTCACGGGAGGAACTGAGCAGTACTTC.

The chain uses TRBV10-1 and TRBJ2-3; a weak D match, TRBD2 (5 bases). Trimming shortened V by 8 bases and J by 2 bases, and 14 bases separated the two germline ends. Germline CDR1 WNHNN, CDR2 SYGVQD (reference sequence). The CDR3 is 14 residues long. The CDR3 sequence is CASRGRRPTDTQYF. The DNA of the CDR3 is TGCGCCAGCCGCGGGCGAAGGCCCACAGATACGCAGTATTTT.

V gene TRBV5-3 combines with J gene TRBJ1-6; weak D call: TRBD1 (5 bases). TRBV5-3 is given ORF status, its function remaining uncertain. This CDR3 is 17 amino acids long. Between the trimmed V and J ends, which lost 3 bases and 4 bases, there was a span of 17 bases. CDR3 amino acids: CARSCLRVASYNSPLHF. In DNA form, the CDR3 reads TGTGCCAGAAGCTGCCTCAGGGTCGCCTCTTATAATTCACCCCTCCACTTT.

CDR3 in DNA: TGTGCCAGCAGCCAAGTGGTTACAGGGACTCTAGGGGACATTCAGTACTTC. Translated, it gives CASSQVVTGTLGDIQYF. The chain is built from TRBV4-2 and TRBJ2-4, with D perhaps TRBD1 or TRBD2 (6 bases each). The CDR3 runs 17 residues. V lost 1 base, J lost 8 bases, and 21 bases lay in between. Germline lookup yields CDR1 LGHNA and CDR2 YNFKEQ.

The V call is TRBV30, the J call TRBJ1-5; D is uncertain. In germline, CDR1 is GTSNPN, CDR2 SVGIG (reference sequence). The CDR3 length is 12 residues. Trimming cost V 0 bases and J 6 bases, with 6 bases left between them. The CDR3 region has the DNA TGTGCCTGGAGTGTTAAGGGTCAGCCCCAGCATTTT. It yields the protein CAWSVKGQPQHF.

CDR3 loop: CASSPSSGANVLTF. Here the CDR3 DNA reads TGTGCCAGCAGTCCCAGCTCTGGGGCCAACGTCCTGACTTTC. This rearrangement joins TRBV5-6 to TRBJ2-6; D unresolved. V was trimmed by 5 bases and J by 0 bases, leaving 6 bases between them. There are 14 residues in the CDR3. CDR1 is SGHDT, CDR2 YYEEEE, per germline.

The chain has TRBV7-8 and TRBJ1-1; D is undetermined. The CDR3 runs 14 residues. CDR1 is SGHVS, CDR2 FQNEAQ, per germline. V was clipped by 1 base and J by 7 bases, with 13 bases between them. DNA of the CDR3: TGTGCCAGCAGCTTAGGGGTGGGTCGGGGTGAAGCTTTCTTT. Translating gives CASSLGVGRGEAFF.

The V gene is TRBV6-5, the J gene TRBJ1-2; D ambiguous. V lost 0 bases and J 8 bases, leaving 13 bases between the germline ends. Germline CDR1 and CDR2: MNHEY and SVGAGI. CDR3 length: 14 amino acids. This CDR3 reads CASSYSTGVPGYTF. CDR3 coding DNA: TGTGCCAGCAGTTACTCGACTGGGGTACCCGGCTACACCTTC.

Note on this clone: An end of the junction does not agree with germline; a read error may underlie this. V is TRBV5-1 and J is TRBJ2-7, with 7 bases aligning to TRBD1. The length of the CDR3 is 13 residues. Looked up from germline, CDR1 is SGHRS and CDR2 is YFSETQ. CDR3 residues: CASNTLLPGTAIF. The CDR3, as DNA: TGCGCCAGCAACACCCTCTTGCCCGGGACAGCCATCTTC.